The 13 T cell receptor beta chains given below trace back to one sample, sequenced in a study of control samples from healthy donors and cancer patients. Clones were read by immunoSEQ multiplex PCR, and TCRdb kept only the in-frame ones, dropping some. The data show about 140,000 clones, with 88% seen just once and approximately 1.6% held by the top ten. The sequencing sample was made of blood. The origin of the receptors is a man younger than 35 in good health.

This sequence joins TRBV6-5 and TRBJ1-2; 7 bases match TRBD1. This CDR3 has 13 amino acids. Germline V gene sequence: CDR1 MNHEY, CDR2 SVGAGI. The ends lost 4 bases at V and 7 bases at J; junction bases unmatched: 6. CDR3 coding DNA: TGTGCCAGCAGTTCAGGGGGGCTCAGTGGCTACACCTTC. Its translation: CASSSGGLSGYTF.

The rearrangement uses TRBV2 and TRBJ2-1, with D maybe TRBD2 (5 bases). CDR3 length equals 13 residues. CDR1 and CDR2 from the germline V gene are SNHLY and FYNNEI. Between the trimmed V and J ends, which lost 4 bases and 5 bases, there was a span of 9 bases. The CDR3 DNA reads TGTGCCAGCAGTGTAGAGCGGAACAATGAGCAGTTCTTC. It specifies CASSVERNNEQFF.

V usage is TRBV30 and J usage is TRBJ2-7; D is possibly TRBD1 (5 bases). Germline-derived CDR1 and CDR2 are GTSNPN and SVGIG (reference sequence). The CDR3 runs 13 residues. With 2 bases removed from V and 0 bases from J, the gap between germline ends came to 8 bases. Here the CDR3 DNA reads TGTGCCTGGAGTAGGGGCAGCTCCTACGAGCAGTACTTC. Translated, it gives CAWSRGSSYEQYF.

The chain carries TRBV9 and TRBJ1-3, with a tentative D call TRBD1 (5 bases). CDR1 is SGDLS and CDR2 is YYNGEE in the germline V gene. V gave up 3 bases and J gave up 4 bases, with 14 bases separating them. The CDR3 sequence is 15 residues long. The CDR3 DNA reads as TGTGCCAGCAGCGGAGAAGGGAGGGGCGGAAACACCATATATTTT. This encodes CASSGEGRGGNTIYF.

This clone appeared a few times. V usage is TRBV7-2 and J usage is TRBJ2-7; no firm D call. The CDR3 has 16 amino acids. Trimming removed 1 base from V and 0 bases from J, with 13 bases in between. Germline-derived CDR1 and CDR2 are SGHTA and FQGNSA. The CDR3 bases are TGTGCCAGCAGCTTAGATGCCAGCACTAACTCCTACGAGCAGTACTTC. This sequence encodes CASSLDASTNSYEQYF.

The chain has TRBV2 and TRBJ1-5, with D uncertain. V was trimmed by 7 bases and J by 0 bases, leaving 10 bases between them. The germline gives CDR1 SNHLY, CDR2 FYNNEI. CDR3 size: 14 residues. The CDR3 DNA follows: TGTGCCAGCATGGCCCAGTATAGCAATCAGCCCCAGCATTTT. It yields the protein CASMAQYSNQPQHF.

This chain links TRBV6-2 or TRBV6-3 with TRBJ2-7; D is uncertain. The V gene lost 2 bases and the J gene lost 1 base, with 6 bases spanning the gap. The germline V gene has CDR1 MNHEY and CDR2 SVGEGT. The length of the CDR3 is 13 residues. The CDR3 here is CASSYGQSYEQYF. CDR3 bases: TGTGCCAGCAGTTACGGCCAGTCCTACGAGCAGTACTTC.

The chain carries TRBV7-2 and TRBJ2-7; D remains unclear. CDR3 length equals 13 residues. CDR1 and CDR2 (germline): SGHTA, FQGNSA. The CDR3 DNA sequence: TGTGCTTCCGGGCCTTCTGGTGTATGGGAGCAGTACTTC. It codes for CASGPSGVWEQYF.

The chain recombines TRBV5-1 with TRBJ2-7, with TRBD1 matching 10 bases. This CDR3 is built from 14 residues. Per germline, CDR1 SGHRS and CDR2 YFSETQ. V lost 2 bases and J lost 2; bases outside the gene matches: 1. The CDR3 here is CASSFGTGAYEQYF. CDR3 sequence (DNA): TGCGCCAGCAGCTTTGGGACAGGGGCCTACGAGCAGTACTTC.

This clone was seen a handful of times. The chain couples TRBV6-6 to TRBJ1-1; 7 bases align to TRBD1. J was trimmed by 4 bases and V by 2 bases; bases with no gene match: 4. Germline-derived CDR1 and CDR2 are MNHNY and SVGAGI (reference sequence). This CDR3 spans 14 amino acids. The CDR3 sequence is CASSYRGLATEAFF. The CDR3 DNA reads TGTGCCAGCAGTTACAGGGGGCTGGCCACTGAAGCTTTCTTT.

The CDR3 bases are TGTGCCAGCAGCCAATTATCGGGGAGGGATCAGCCCCAGCATTTT. Its translation is CASSQLSGRDQPQHF. The rearrangement uses TRBV16 and TRBJ1-5; D remains unclear. Trimming took 1 base from V and 5 from J, leaving 12 bases between them. CDR3 length equals 15 residues. The V gene's germline CDR1 is KGHSY and CDR2 FQNENV.

The V gene is TRBV2, the J gene TRBJ1-1, with unresolved D. The CDR3 contains 14 residues. Looked up from germline, CDR1 is SNHLY and CDR2 is FYNNEI. With 6 bases removed from V and 4 bases from J, the gap between germline ends came to 15 bases. CDR3 sequence: CASRDGYLGTEAFF. The CDR3 DNA sequence: TGTGCCAGCAGGGACGGCTACTTGGGCACTGAAGCTTTCTTT. Using reference TRBV2 and TRBJ1-1 for the parts outside the CDR3, the full variable domain is EPEVTQTPSHQVTQMGQEVILRCVPISNHLYFYWYRQILGQKVEFLVSFYNNEISEKSEIFDDQFSVERPDGSNFTLKIRSTKLEDSAMYFCASRDGYLGTEAFFGQGTRLTVV.

V usage is TRBV5-4 and J usage is TRBJ2-3; no definite D call. The V end lost 1 base, the J end lost 11 bases, and 11 bases lay between the germline ends. Looked up from germline, CDR1 is SGHNT and CDR2 is YYREEE (reference sequence). The CDR3 loop spans 12 amino acids. The CDR3 loop is CASSLLGRKQYF. The CDR3 DNA follows: TGTGCCAGCAGCTTGTTAGGAAGAAAGCAGTATTTT.